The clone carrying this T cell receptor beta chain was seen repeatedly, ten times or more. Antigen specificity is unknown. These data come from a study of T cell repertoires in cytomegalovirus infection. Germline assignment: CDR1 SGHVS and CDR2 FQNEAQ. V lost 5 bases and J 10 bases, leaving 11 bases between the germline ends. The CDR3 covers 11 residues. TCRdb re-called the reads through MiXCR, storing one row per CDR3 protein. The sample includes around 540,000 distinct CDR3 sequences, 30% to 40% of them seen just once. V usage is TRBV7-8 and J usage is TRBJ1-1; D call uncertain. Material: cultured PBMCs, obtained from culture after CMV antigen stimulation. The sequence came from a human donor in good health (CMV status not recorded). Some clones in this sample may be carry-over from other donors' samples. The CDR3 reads CASSPGLGAFF. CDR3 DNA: TGTGCCAGCAGCCCGGGCCTAGGAGCTTTCTTT.